Described below is a single T cell receptor beta chain sequence and its context. Its antigen is unknown. The data derive from a study of OX40 agonist ivuxolimab in advanced cancers. Study as a whole: Patients received ivuxolimab, an agonistic anti-OX40 (CD134) antibody. The group had a mean age of around 64 years, ranged from about 23 to 85, and was 82.7% male. Broader study findings: Researchers report that CD8+ T cells had, on average, more expanded clones than CD4+.

Assay used: immunoSEQ multiplex PCR; TCRdb lists only in-frame clones, some missing. The sample has more than 75,000 clones, about nine tenths seen once. The junction had 2 bases not matched to a gene; V was cut back by 3 bases and J by 7 bases. The CDR3 spans 14 residues. Per the germline V gene, CDR1 is LNHNV and CDR2 is YYDKDF (reference sequence). This material consisted of CD4+ or CD8+ T cells sorted from blood, taken in a trial of the OX40 agonist ivuxolimab. The TCR was taken from an adult with an advanced solid tumor such as melanoma, head and neck, liver or kidney cancer. The genes are TRBV15 and TRBJ1-4; 10 positions match TRBD1. CDR3 sequence: CATSRDRGVEKLFF. CDR3 sequence (DNA): TGTGCCACCAGCAGGGACAGGGGGGTTGAAAAACTGTTTTTT.